This T cell receptor (beta chain) derives from a study of CDR3 diversity in severe acne. CDR1 and CDR2 from the germline V gene are MNHNS and SASEGT. CDR3 length: 15 residues. V shed 1 base and J shed 3 bases, with 13 bases lying between them. This clonotype was observed at least ten times. TCRdb fed the PCR reads into MiXCR, producing one record per CDR3 protein. The sample records tens of thousands of distinct CDR3 sequences, around 53% being singletons. The chain couples TRBV6-1 to TRBJ2-7, with D unresolved. The sample consisted of blood. The clonotype was recovered from a male donor in good health, without acne. The CDR3 is CASSEVPQADYEQYF. The CDR3, as DNA: TGTGCCAGCAGTGAAGTCCCTCAAGCCGACTACGAGCAGTACTTC.